Listed below are T cell receptor beta chains from one sample, sequenced in a study of cytomegalovirus exposure and HLA in healthy donors. Some clones are missing from TCRdb's copy, which holds only in-frame ones; the method was immunoSEQ multiplex PCR. The sample has approximately 100,000 clones; about 76% are singletons. Sequenced input: PBMCs. Source of these receptors: a woman between 35 and 50 years old in good health and CMV-seronegative. Both conserved end residues are trimmed from each CDR3. The order of the fields is V gene, J gene, clone size, CDR3 protein. A clone size is listed for some rows: how often the clone was seen (once, few, many), or a class if it is expanded.

>TRBV19|TRBJ1-1|.
ASSIIQGTGEAF
>TRBV6-5|TRBJ1-2|.
AGSPPQGGGYT
>TRBV7-9|TRBJ1-1|.
ASSLGATEAF
>TRBV5-6|TRBJ2-7|.
ASSLPPGTGSHEQY
>TRBV6-4|TRBJ2-1|.
ASSPGEGTYNEQF
>TRBV6-6|TRBJ2-7|.
ASSFAVPESSYEQY
>TRBV6-1|TRBJ1-1|few
ASSVPGNKLGTEAF
>TRBV6-1|TRBJ2-5|few
ASSETSGGAETQY
>TRBV30|TRBJ1-5|.
AWSVKRVSNQPQH
>TRBV28|TRBJ2-5|.
ASSLRLAGRQETQY
>TRBV9|TRBJ2-1|.
ASSVEGAGHYNEQF
>TRBV4-1|TRBJ1-2|.
ASSHHLGQGAVGGYT
>TRBV5-1|TRBJ1-6|.
ASSPNSPLH
>TRBV18|TRBJ1-2|.
ASSRPERDYGYT
>TRBV4-1|TRBJ1-5|.
ASSQVEEIQPQH
>TRBV5-6|TRBJ1-2|once
ASSPLDKYYGYT
>TRBV6-5|TRBJ2-3|.
ASKQRSTDTQY
>TRBV30|TRBJ2-3|.
AWTPGVGGDTQY
>TRBV2|TRBJ2-2|.
ASSEAQLAGAEFYTGELF
>TRBV7-9|TRBJ2-5|.
ASSLETGGAGTQY
>TRBV5-4|TRBJ1-1|.
ASSLDRWTGDTEAF
>TRBV7-9|TRBJ2-2|.
ASSLGQENTGELF
>TRBV5-1|TRBJ2-5|once
ASSPGTDQETQY
>TRBV25-1|TRBJ2-3|.
ASSPYRGTTDTQY
>TRBV19|TRBJ1-6|once
ASSTGMNSPLH
>TRBV7-8|TRBJ2-4|once
ASSLDQGDLAKNIQY
>TRBV19|TRBJ2-3|.
ASSMVAASTDTQY